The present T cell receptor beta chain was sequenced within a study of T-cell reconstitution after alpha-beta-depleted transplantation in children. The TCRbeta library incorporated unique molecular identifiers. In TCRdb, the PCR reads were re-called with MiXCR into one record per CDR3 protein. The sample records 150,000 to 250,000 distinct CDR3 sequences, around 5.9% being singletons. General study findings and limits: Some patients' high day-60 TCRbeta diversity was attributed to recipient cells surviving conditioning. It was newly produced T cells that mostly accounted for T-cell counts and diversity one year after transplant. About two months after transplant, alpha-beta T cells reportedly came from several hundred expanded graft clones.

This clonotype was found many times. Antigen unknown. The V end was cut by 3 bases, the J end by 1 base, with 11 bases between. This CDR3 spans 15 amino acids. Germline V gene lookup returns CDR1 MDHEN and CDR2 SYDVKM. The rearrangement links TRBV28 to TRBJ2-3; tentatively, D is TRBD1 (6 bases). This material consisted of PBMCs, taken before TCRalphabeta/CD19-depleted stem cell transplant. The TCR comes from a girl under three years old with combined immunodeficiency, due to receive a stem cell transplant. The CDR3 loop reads CASSFLAGGTDTQYF. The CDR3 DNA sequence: TGTGCCAGCAGTTTCCTGGCAGGGGGCACAGATACGCAGTATTTT.